The clone carrying this TCR beta chain was found many times. Its antigen is not known. The entry originates in a study of T cell repertoires in cytomegalovirus infection. Across the whole study: Indicated by public TCR beta signatures were CMV infection and matching HLA type.

Between the trimmed V and J ends, which lost 5 bases and 1 base, there was a span of 9 bases. CDR1 is SGHTA and CDR2 is FQGNSA in the germline V gene. CDR3 length equals 13 residues. Whole-study results and caveats: Cumulative frequency of public TCR beta families picked out carriers of CMV plus the relevant HLA. HLA-C-restricted CMV-specific TCR beta clonotypes prevailed in the ex vivo response.

TCRdb fed the reads into MiXCR, producing one record per CDR3 protein. Of about 680,000 distinct CDR3 sequences in the sample, about 24% were seen once. V is TRBV7-2 and J is TRBJ2-7; D not resolved. The sequencing sample was made of CD8+ T cells from PBMCs. This TCR was sampled from a human donor in good health (CMV status not recorded). Some clones in this sample may be carry-over from other donors' samples. CDR3 coding DNA: TGTGCCAGCAGCCCGACCGAGTCCTACGAGCAGTACGTC. It codes for CASSPTESYEQYV.